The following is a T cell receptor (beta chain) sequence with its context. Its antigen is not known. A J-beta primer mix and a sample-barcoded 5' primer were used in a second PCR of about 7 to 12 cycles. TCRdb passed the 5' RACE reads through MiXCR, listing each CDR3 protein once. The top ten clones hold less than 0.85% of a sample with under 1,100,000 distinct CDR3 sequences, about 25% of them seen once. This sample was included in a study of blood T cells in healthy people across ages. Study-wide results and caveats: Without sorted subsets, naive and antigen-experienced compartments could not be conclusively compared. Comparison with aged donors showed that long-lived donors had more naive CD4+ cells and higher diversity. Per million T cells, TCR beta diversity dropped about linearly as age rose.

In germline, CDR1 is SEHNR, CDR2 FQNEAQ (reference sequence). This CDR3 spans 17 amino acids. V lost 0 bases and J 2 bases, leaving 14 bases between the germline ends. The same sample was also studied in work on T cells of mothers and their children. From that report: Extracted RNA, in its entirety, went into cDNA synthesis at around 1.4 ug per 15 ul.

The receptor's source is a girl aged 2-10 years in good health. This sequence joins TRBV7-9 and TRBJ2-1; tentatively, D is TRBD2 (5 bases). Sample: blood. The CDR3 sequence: CASSLASGLQTYNEQFF. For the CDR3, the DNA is TGTGCCAGCAGCTTAGCCTCCGGACTCCAAACCTACAATGAGCAGTTCTTC.